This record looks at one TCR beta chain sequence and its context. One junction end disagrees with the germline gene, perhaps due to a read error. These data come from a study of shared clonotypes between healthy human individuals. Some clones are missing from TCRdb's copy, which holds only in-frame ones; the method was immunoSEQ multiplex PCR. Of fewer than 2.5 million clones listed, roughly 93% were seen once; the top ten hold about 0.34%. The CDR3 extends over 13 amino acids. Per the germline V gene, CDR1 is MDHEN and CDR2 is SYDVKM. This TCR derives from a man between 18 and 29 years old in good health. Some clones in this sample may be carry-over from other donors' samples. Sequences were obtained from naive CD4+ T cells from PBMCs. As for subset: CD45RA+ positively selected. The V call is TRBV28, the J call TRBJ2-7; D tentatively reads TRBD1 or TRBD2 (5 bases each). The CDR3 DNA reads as TGTGCCAGCAGTTTCTCGGGGCGCTACGGGCAGTACTTC. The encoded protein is CASSFSGRYGQYF. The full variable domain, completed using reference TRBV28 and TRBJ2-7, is DVKVTQSSRYLVKRTGEKVFLECVQDMDHENMFWYRQDPGLGLRLIYFSYDVKMKEKGDIPEGYSVSREKKERFSLILESASTNQTSMYLCASSFSGRYGQYFGPGTRLTVT.